The 19 T cell receptor beta chains reported below all come from one sample, sequenced in a study of vaccination effects on CD4 cells after COVID-19. No cognate antigen is known for these TCRs. Sequencing in the ViraFEST assay came after antigen-specific CD4+ T cells had been expanded with viral peptide pools, which were used to stimulate PBMC. Following an approximately eleven-day culture, CD4+ T cells were purified. Sequencing used immunoSEQ multiplex PCR; TCRdb keeps in-frame clones, though not all of them. The table includes 60,000 to 70,000 clones, roughly 76% detected once. The sample consisted of CD4+ T cells from PBMCs cultured with HCoV-229E spike peptides, taken before COVID-19 vaccination. Receptors originate from a human donor who received a COVID-19 vaccine.

In its sample, this clone was seen a few times. The rearrangement joins TRBV4-1 to TRBJ1-2, with 8 bases matching TRBD1. CDR1 and CDR2 from the germline V gene are MGHRA and YSYEKL. This CDR3 contains 17 residues. With V trimmed by 5 bases and J by 6 bases, 17 bases remained unmatched. DNA of the CDR3: TGCGCCAGCAGCTCAGGGGGCCGGGACAGAGTAAACCATGGCTACACCTTC. This sequence encodes CASSSGGRDRVNHGYTF.

The rearrangement joins TRBV4-1 to TRBJ2-5, with D perhaps matching TRBD1 or TRBD2 (6 bases each). The CDR3 has 16 amino acids. The V gene's germline CDR1 is MGHRA and CDR2 YSYEKL. V was trimmed by 4 bases and J by 3 bases, leaving 18 bases between them. CDR3 amino acids: CASSPERWGAEETQYF. In DNA, the CDR3 is TGCGCCAGCAGCCCAGAGAGGTGGGGGGCAGAAGAGACCCAGTACTTC.

V is TRBV15 and J is TRBJ2-5; 10 positions match TRBD1. The germline V gene has CDR1 LNHNV and CDR2 YYDKDF (reference sequence). Trimming at V came to 3 bases and at J to 4 bases, leaving 14 bases not matched to a gene. This CDR3 has 18 residues. CDR3 bases: TGTGCCACCAGCAGGGACAGGGGGAGTCGCGGCCCTCGAGAGACCCAGTACTTC. Protein product: CATSRDRGSRGPRETQYF. The variable domain in full, with the rest retrieved from reference TRBV15 and TRBJ2-5, is DAMVIQNPRYQVTQFGKPVTLSCSQTLNHNVMYWYQQKSSQAPKLLFHYYDKDFNNEADTPDNFQSRRPNTSFCFLDIRSPGLGDTAMYLCATSRDRGSRGPRETQYFGPGTRLLVL.

This chain links TRBV24-1 with TRBJ2-5; D not certain. CDR1 and CDR2 from the germline V gene are KGHDR and SFDVKD. This CDR3 is built from 13 residues. The germline V and J ends were trimmed by 3 bases and 5 bases, with 9 bases remaining between them. CDR3 in amino acids: CATSDGSGETQYF. For the CDR3, the DNA is TGTGCCACCAGTGATGGCAGTGGGGAGACCCAGTACTTC.

A single count supports this clone. The chain joins TRBV18 to TRBJ1-2; D call uncertain. The V gene's germline CDR1 is KGHSH and CDR2 LQKENI. CDR3 length: 14 amino acids. Trimming cost V 1 base and J 4 bases, with 10 bases left between them. In DNA form, the CDR3 reads TGTGCCAGCTCACCACTGGGAGGCGTCTATGGCTACACCTTC. It specifies CASSPLGGVYGYTF.

The gene calls are TRBV6-6 and TRBJ2-2, with TRBD2 matching over 9 bases. CDR1 MNHNY and CDR2 SVGAGI come from the germline V gene (reference sequence). The CDR3 length is 18 residues. Losses at the gene ends were 5 bases for V and 5 bases for J; bases not matched to a gene: 15. The chain's CDR3 is CASSRHPSGDLQTGELFF. CDR3 DNA: TGTGCCAGCAGTCGCCACCCTAGCGGGGACCTCCAAACCGGGGAGCTGTTTTTT.

The chain employs TRBV15 and TRBJ1-2, with D possibly matching TRBD1 (6 bases). The CDR3 is made up of 14 amino acids. Germline V gene sequence: CDR1 LNHNV, CDR2 YYDKDF (reference sequence). Trimming took off 8 bases at V and 0 bases at J, with 13 bases between the two ends. The DNA for the CDR3 is TGTGCCACCGCGGACAGCCTGACTAACTATGGCTACACCTTC. It encodes CATADSLTNYGYTF.

The chain combines TRBV5-4 with TRBJ1-1; D perhaps matches TRBD1 (5 bases). Germline V lookup: CDR1 SGHNT, CDR2 YYREEE (reference sequence). The V end lost 4 bases, the J end lost 5 bases, and 9 bases lay between the germline ends. This CDR3 contains 12 residues. The CDR3 sequence is CASSGGGTEAFF. CDR3 DNA: TGTGCCAGCAGCGGGGGGGGAACTGAAGCTTTCTTT.

The chain links TRBV25-1 to TRBJ2-2; tentative D call: TRBD1 (5 bases). Germline V gives CDR1 MGHDK, CDR2 SYGVNS. The CDR3 totals 17 residues. Trimming removed 0 bases from V and 5 bases from J, with 16 bases in between. The CDR3 DNA reads as TGTGCCAGCAGTGAATATGGCCCAGGGTATTCTACCGGGGAGCTGTTTTTT. Its translation: CASSEYGPGYSTGELFF.

This chain joins TRBV20-1 and TRBJ2-1, with 7 nucleotides matching TRBD2. The CDR3 totals 11 residues. Trimming cost V 7 bases and J 3 bases; bases outside gene matches: 0. Germline V gives CDR1 DFQATT, CDR2 SNEGSKA (reference sequence). The CDR3 here is CSGTSYNEQFF. As DNA, the CDR3 is TGCAGTGGGACTAGCTACAATGAGCAGTTCTTC.

This chain uses TRBV5-1 with TRBJ1-4, with 9 nucleotides matching TRBD1. Per the germline V gene, CDR1 is SGHRS and CDR2 is YFSETQ. J was trimmed by 5 bases and V by 2 bases; bases with no gene match: 1. The CDR3 is 14 amino acids. CDR3 sequence (DNA): TGCGCCAGCAGCTTTACAGGGGGCAATGAAAAACTGTTTTTT. Residues: CASSFTGGNEKLFF.

V gene TRBV4-3 combines with J gene TRBJ1-1, with 7 nucleotides matching TRBD1. V lost 5 bases to trimming and J lost 4 bases; unmatched junction nucleotides: 7. Looked up from germline, CDR1 is LGHNA and CDR2 is YSLEER. The CDR3 has 14 amino acids. The CDR3 DNA sequence: TGCGCCAGCAGCACACGACAGGGCGGCACTGAAGCTTTCTTT. Amino acids: CASSTRQGGTEAFF.

V is TRBV30 and J is TRBJ1-5; D possibly corresponds to TRBD1 (5 bases). V lost 2 bases to trimming and J lost 4 bases, with 9 bases between them. This CDR3 has 13 residues. From germline, CDR1 is GTSNPN and CDR2 SVGIG (reference sequence). This CDR3 is CAWSPQVNQPQHF. DNA of the CDR3: TGTGCCTGGAGTCCACAGGTAAATCAGCCCCAGCATTTT.

The chain has TRBV7-2 and TRBJ2-5, with D maybe TRBD2 (5 bases). Germline-derived CDR1 and CDR2 are SGHTA and FQGNSA. V lost 5 bases and J lost 1, with 14 bases in between. The CDR3 totals 15 residues. The DNA of the CDR3 is TGTGCCAGCAGCCCCCCCCCGGGGATCCAAGAGACCCAGTACTTC. Translation gives CASSPPPGIQETQYF.

CDR3 sequence reads: CASSPRGDQETQYF. The DNA for the CDR3 is TGTGCCAGCTCACCACGGGGGGACCAAGAGACCCAGTACTTC. This chain connects TRBV18 to TRBJ2-5, with D tentatively TRBD2 (6 bases). This CDR3 is 14 amino acids long. Looked up from germline, CDR1 is KGHSH and CDR2 is LQKENI. The V end was cut by 1 base, the J end by 0 bases, with 6 bases between.

In DNA, the CDR3 is TGTGCCAGCAGACCGGCGGCCGATATCTCCACGGGGACCCAGTACTTC. Amino acids: CASRPAADISTGTQYF. V is TRBV7-2 and J is TRBJ2-5; D is ambiguous. This CDR3 contains 16 residues. V shed 6 bases and J shed 7 bases, with 24 bases lying between them. Germline CDR1 SGHTA, CDR2 FQGNSA.

The chain joins TRBV7-2 to TRBJ2-7; 8 bases agree with TRBD2. Looked up from germline, CDR1 is SGHTA and CDR2 is FQGNSA. The CDR3 runs 14 residues. V dropped 5 bases and J dropped 1; count of bases not matched to a gene: 4. The chain's CDR3 is CASSLTSGSYEQYV. DNA for the CDR3: TGTGCCAGCAGCCTTACTAGCGGATCCTACGAGCAGTACGTC.

V usage is TRBV5-1 and J usage is TRBJ1-4; no reliable D call. The CDR3 loop spans 14 amino acids. V lost 0 bases, J lost 7 bases, and 10 bases lay in between. The germline V gene encodes CDR1 SGHRS and CDR2 YFSETQ. The chain's CDR3 is CASSLGLSSEKLFF. The CDR3, as DNA: TGCGCCAGCAGCTTGGGATTAAGTAGTGAAAAACTGTTTTTT.

The chain links TRBV2 to TRBJ1-2, with 9 bases that match TRBD1. Per the germline V gene, CDR1 is SNHLY and CDR2 is FYNNEI. The CDR3 sequence is 14 residues long. The junction had 5 bases not matched to a gene; V was cut back by 7 bases and J by 2 bases. The CDR3 DNA reads TGTGCCAGCACCCGGGACAGGGCAAACTATGGCTACACCTTC. Its protein product is CASTRDRANYGYTF.